The 12 T cell receptor beta chains reported below all come from one sample, sequenced in a study of cytomegalovirus exposure and HLA in healthy donors. PCR was performed using 60 Vbeta and 13 Jbeta primers. Here immunoSEQ multiplex PCR was the method, and the copy in TCRdb shows in-frame clones only, minus some. There are tens of thousands of clones in the sample; around 80% occur only once, and around 2.7% lies in the top ten. Sequenced sample: PBMCs. These receptors all stem from a male donor in good health and CMV-seropositive.

This clone was picked up a small number of times. This chain joins TRBV10-2 and TRBJ1-1; 7 nucleotides agree with TRBD1. The CDR3 has 13 residues. With 6 bases clipped from V and 0 bases from J, the junction kept 1 base outside the gene matches. CDR1 and CDR2 from the germline V gene are WSHSY and SAAADI. The CDR3 DNA reads as TGCGCCAGCAGGACAGGGTTGAACACTGAAGCTTTCTTT. Translation gives CASRTGLNTEAFF.

The V and J genes are TRBV6-1 and TRBJ1-5, with a weak D call TRBD1 (6 bases). Germline V gene sequence: CDR1 MNHNS, CDR2 SASEGT. This CDR3 region has 15 residues. Deletions cut 3 bases from V and 2 bases from J, with 11 bases between. The CDR3: CASSDGTIGNQPQHF. DNA of the CDR3: TGTGCCAGCAGTGACGGGACAATCGGCAATCAGCCCCAGCATTTT.

A single count supports this clone. This chain connects TRBV28 to TRBJ1-3; D may be TRBD1 (5 bases). CDR1 is MDHEN, CDR2 SYDVKM, per germline. V lost 6 bases and J 0 bases, leaving 18 bases between the germline ends. CDR3 size: 17 residues. DNA for the CDR3: TGTGCCAGCAGCCCCTCGCAGGGCTTTCGCTCTGGAAACACCATATATTTT. Translation: CASSPSQGFRSGNTIYF. Full variable domain (missing parts from reference TRBV28 and TRBJ1-3): DVKVTQSSRYLVKRTGEKVFLECVQDMDHENMFWYRQDPGLGLRLIYFSYDVKMKEKGDIPEGYSVSREKKERFSLILESASTNQTSMYLCASSPSQGFRSGNTIYFGEGSWLTVV.

This clone came up a few times. This CDR3 reads CASSLFYTDTQYF. The CDR3 DNA is TGTGCCAGCAGTTTGTTCTACACAGATACGCAGTATTTT. V and J are TRBV6-5 and TRBJ2-3; unclear D gene. Per the germline V gene, CDR1 is MNHEY and CDR2 is SVGAGI. CDR3 size: 13 residues. The germline V and J ends were trimmed by 4 bases and 2 bases, with 7 bases remaining between them.

V usage is TRBV6-6 and J usage is TRBJ2-7; 7 bases fit TRBD1. This CDR3 has 14 amino acids. CDR1 MNHNY and CDR2 SVGAGI come from the germline V gene (reference sequence). After removal of 6 bases from V and 3 bases from J, the junction contained 8 bases not matched to a gene. CDR3 DNA: TGTGCCAGCAGCCCACCAGGGGGTAACTACGAGCAGTACTTC. Translating it yields CASSPPGGNYEQYF.

The chain recombines TRBV7-9 with TRBJ2-7; 8 nucleotides align to TRBD2. This CDR3 has 16 residues. The J segment lost 3 bases and the V segment lost 5 bases, leaving 12 bases of the junction unmatched. From germline, CDR1 is SEHNR and CDR2 FQNEAQ (reference sequence). For the CDR3, the DNA is TGTGCCAGCAGCACTCTAGCGGGCGGGGCCATCTACGAGCAGTACTTC. Its protein product is CASSTLAGGAIYEQYF.

The rearrangement joins TRBV29-1 to TRBJ1-1; 9 bases are a match to TRBD1. The germline V gene has CDR1 SQVTM and CDR2 ANQGSEA. The CDR3 covers 13 residues. With V trimmed by 5 bases and J by 3 bases, 4 bases remained unmatched. The CDR3 loop reads CSVRTGVYTEAFF. The CDR3 region has the DNA TGCAGCGTTCGGACAGGGGTGTACACTGAAGCTTTCTTT. Full variable domain (outside the CDR3, taken from reference TRBV29-1 and TRBJ1-1): SAVISQKPSRDICQRGTSLTIQCQVDSQVTMMFWYRQQPGQSLTLIATANQGSEATYESGFVIDKFPISRPNLTFSTLTVSNMSPEDSSIYLCSVRTGVYTEAFFGQGTRLTVV.

J is TRBJ2-5 and V is TRBV9; TRBD1 agrees at 8 bases. The CDR3 is 15 residues long. Germline trimming cut 1 base from V and 5 bases from J; bases unmatched to any gene: 7. Germline V gene data show CDR1 as SGDLS and CDR2 as YYNGEE. CDR3 sequence (DNA): TGTGCCAGCAGCGTACGGTCAGGGGGCGCGGAGACCCAGTACTTC. This gives the protein CASSVRSGGAETQYF.

This chain links TRBV15 with TRBJ2-3; 8 nucleotides match TRBD2. V gave up 2 bases and J gave up 10 bases; unmatched junction bases: 2. This CDR3 is built from 12 residues. The germline gives CDR1 LNHNV, CDR2 YYDKDF (reference sequence). The CDR3 spells CATSRPAGAQYF. CDR3 sequence (DNA): TGTGCCACCAGCAGACCAGCGGGAGCGCAGTATTTT.

V and J are TRBV10-3 and TRBJ2-3, with 7 bases identical to TRBD1. Trimming cost V 4 bases and J 9 bases; bases outside gene matches: 7. The germline V gene has CDR1 ENHRY and CDR2 SYGVKD. The CDR3 spans 13 residues. The CDR3 DNA reads as TGTGCCATCAGTGGGCCCCAGGGGGAGACGCAGTATTTT. It specifies CAISGPQGETQYF.

The V gene is TRBV7-2, the J gene TRBJ1-5, with no clear D. V gave up 5 bases and J gave up 2 bases, with 7 bases separating them. This CDR3 region has 13 residues. Per the germline V gene, CDR1 is SGHTA and CDR2 is FQGNSA. The CDR3 sequence: CASSVTGNQPQHF. The DNA of the CDR3 is TGTGCCAGCAGCGTAACAGGCAATCAGCCCCAGCATTTT.

The V call is TRBV5-1, the J call TRBJ2-1, with D perhaps TRBD1 (5 bases). The V end lost 4 bases, the J end lost 2 bases, and 16 bases lay between the germline ends. The CDR3 extends over 16 amino acids. Germline V lookup: CDR1 SGHRS, CDR2 YFSETQ. The CDR3 protein is CASSPLQELTYNEQFF. In DNA, the CDR3 is TGCGCCAGCAGCCCTCTACAGGAGCTTACCTACAATGAGCAGTTCTTC.